The 26 T cell receptor beta chains listed next were all sequenced from one sample in a study of cytomegalovirus exposure and HLA in healthy donors. Data came from immunoSEQ multiplex PCR; TCRdb stores just in-frame clones and leaves some out. The table has 97,000 or so clones, about 90% seen once. The sample consisted of PBMCs. The receptors were sampled from a man between 18 and 35 years old in good health and CMV-seropositive.

The chain links TRBV5-6 to TRBJ1-3; D unclear. Germline CDR1 reads SGHDT; CDR2 reads YYEEEE. V lost 0 bases and J lost 0, with 7 bases in between. The CDR3 length is 15 residues. The CDR3 DNA reads TGTGCCAGCAGCTTGGATCCGAGCTCTGGAAACACCATATATTTT. Protein product: CASSLDPSSGNTIYF.

The chain links TRBV27 to TRBJ2-2; 7 bases align to TRBD2. With 1 base clipped from V and 5 bases from J, the junction kept 7 bases outside the gene matches. CDR1 MNHEY and CDR2 SMNVEV come from the germline V gene (reference sequence). This CDR3 is built from 16 residues. The CDR3, as DNA: TGTGCCAGCAGTTTATTAGGCGGGGGTCGTACCGGGGAGCTGTTTTTT. It specifies CASSLLGGGRTGELFF.

This chain links TRBV5-1 with TRBJ2-1; 8 nucleotides line up with TRBD2. Trimming took 7 bases from V and 7 from J; bases not matched to a gene: 19. Germline-derived CDR1 and CDR2 are SGHRS and YFSETQ. This CDR3 region has 17 residues. CDR3 region: CASFSRPTLAGGNEQFF. CDR3 coding DNA: TGCGCCAGCTTCTCGAGACCGACTTTGGCGGGGGGAAATGAGCAGTTCTTC.

This chain uses TRBV7-2 with TRBJ1-2; D is perhaps TRBD1 (5 bases). The CDR3 is made up of 16 amino acids. Germline CDR1 SGHTA, CDR2 FQGNSA. The V gene lost 5 bases and the J gene lost 2 bases, with 18 bases spanning the gap. This chain's CDR3 is CASSASRQTLNYGYTF. The DNA of the CDR3 is TGTGCCAGCAGCGCCAGCCGACAGACCCTAAACTATGGCTACACCTTC.

The chain couples TRBV4-3 to TRBJ2-3, with TRBD2 matching over 12 bases. Trimming at V came to 0 bases and at J to 1 base, leaving 11 bases not matched to a gene. Germline CDR1 and CDR2: LGHNA and YSLEER. The CDR3 has 20 residues. The CDR3 DNA follows: TGCGCCAGCAGCCAAGATTATTGGACTAGCGGGGAGGGAGGCACAGATACGCAGTATTTT. Protein sequence: CASSQDYWTSGEGGTDTQYF.

This rearrangement joins TRBV5-6 to TRBJ2-3, with TRBD2 matching over 7 bases. V lost 1 base, J lost 1 base, and 9 bases stayed unmatched. Looked up from germline, CDR1 is SGHDT and CDR2 is YYEEEE. The CDR3 is 17 amino acids. The CDR3 sequence is CASSLWGSGPGTDTQYF. The CDR3 bases are TGTGCCAGCAGCTTGTGGGGTAGCGGGCCCGGCACAGATACGCAGTATTTT.

The V and J genes are TRBV2 and TRBJ2-3; tentative D call: TRBD2 (5 bases). The V end was cut by 6 bases, the J end by 2 bases, with 9 bases between. Germline V gives CDR1 SNHLY, CDR2 FYNNEI. The CDR3 contains 13 residues. This CDR3 reads CASSQEATDTQYF. CDR3 nucleotides: TGTGCCAGCAGCCAGGAGGCCACAGATACGCAGTATTTT.

V and J are TRBV27 and TRBJ2-7, with TRBD2 matching 9 bases. The CDR3 spans 15 residues. Germline V gives CDR1 MNHEY, CDR2 SMNVEV (reference sequence). V gave up 6 bases and J gave up 7 bases; unmatched junction bases: 13. As DNA, the CDR3 is TGTGCCAGCAGCCGAGTAGCGGGGGAAGGTGGTGAGCAGTACTTC. Translated: CASSRVAGEGGEQYF.

The CDR3 protein is CASSTDGIYGYTF. The CDR3 DNA reads TGTGCCAGCAGTACCGACGGGATCTATGGCTACACCTTC. V usage is TRBV6-6 and J usage is TRBJ1-2; no clear D. Trimming shortened V by 5 bases and J by 4 bases, and 11 bases separated the two germline ends. The CDR3 extends over 13 amino acids. Germline values: CDR1 MNHNY, CDR2 SVGAGI (reference sequence).

The chain links TRBV28 to TRBJ1-3; 12 positions match TRBD1. Germline CDR1 and CDR2: MDHEN and SYDVKM. The CDR3 totals 19 residues. With V trimmed by 11 bases and J by 0 bases, 17 bases remained unmatched. The DNA of the CDR3 is TGTGCCGGAACGTCAGGGACAGGGGGCGTCTGGGGCTCTGGAAACACCATATATTTT. Amino acid sequence: CAGTSGTGGVWGSGNTIYF. The complete variable domain, with remaining parts taken from reference TRBV28 and TRBJ1-3, reads DVKVTQSSRYLVKRTGEKVFLECVQDMDHENMFWYRQDPGLGLRLIYFSYDVKMKEKGDIPEGYSVSREKKERFSLILESASTNQTSMYLCAGTSGTGGVWGSGNTIYFGEGSWLTVV.

V is TRBV28 and J is TRBJ2-3; a weak D match, TRBD2 (6 bases). V lost 8 bases to trimming and J lost 1 base, with 13 bases between them. CDR1 MDHEN and CDR2 SYDVKM come from the germline V gene. This CDR3 region has 14 residues. In DNA form, the CDR3 reads TGTGCCAGCCGTAAAATAGCGGGCACAGATACGCAGTATTTT. Translated, it gives CASRKIAGTDTQYF. Complete variable domain (other parts from reference TRBV28 and TRBJ2-3): DVKVTQSSRYLVKRTGEKVFLECVQDMDHENMFWYRQDPGLGLRLIYFSYDVKMKEKGDIPEGYSVSREKKERFSLILESASTNQTSMYLCASRKIAGTDTQYFGPGTRLTVL.

The genes are TRBV4-2 and TRBJ2-1, with 8 bases fitting TRBD2. This CDR3 contains 17 residues. V shed 3 bases, J shed 0 bases, and the junction held 7 bases outside the gene matches. Germline V lookup: CDR1 LGHNA, CDR2 YNFKEQ. CDR3 sequence reads: CASSQGRGALSYNEQFF. The CDR3 DNA reads TGTGCCAGCAGCCAGGGGCGGGGGGCCCTCTCCTACAATGAGCAGTTCTTC.

The chain combines TRBV9 with TRBJ1-3; D is unresolved. Trimming pared 4 bases from V and 3 bases from J, leaving 8 bases between. The CDR3 totals 13 residues. Per the germline V gene, CDR1 is SGDLS and CDR2 is YYNGEE. The CDR3 spells CASSPSGGNTIYF. Here the CDR3 DNA reads TGTGCCAGCAGCCCTAGTGGTGGAAACACCATATATTTT.

The chain links TRBV7-2 to TRBJ2-5; 7 bases line up with TRBD2. CDR3 length equals 14 residues. Losses at the gene ends were 4 bases for V and 1 base for J; bases not matched to a gene: 3. Per germline, CDR1 SGHTA and CDR2 FQGNSA. The CDR3 DNA reads as TGTGCCAGCAGCTCGCTAGCGGTCCAAGAGACCCAGTACTTC. This gives the protein CASSSLAVQETQYF.

This chain links TRBV11-3 with TRBJ2-1; 8 nucleotides agree with TRBD1. The CDR3 has 16 amino acids. Per the germline V gene, CDR1 is SGHNT and CDR2 is YENEEA. The trim removed 5 bases at V and 8 bases at J, leaving 14 bases unmatched. Written as DNA, the CDR3 is TGTGCCAGCAGCCGCAGGACAGGGATTCGTTACGATGAGCAGTTCTTC. It codes for CASSRRTGIRYDEQFF.

The CDR3 DNA reads as TGTGCCAGCAGCCAAGGCAGGGACTCCTACAATGAGCAGTTCTTC. Its translation is CASSQGRDSYNEQFF. The J gene is TRBJ2-1, the V gene TRBV4-2, with D tentatively TRBD1 (5 bases). The CDR3 loop spans 15 amino acids. Germline CDR1 is LGHNA and CDR2 is YNFKEQ. V gave up 1 base and J gave up 0 bases, with 7 bases separating them.

The V and J genes are TRBV19 and TRBJ1-1; TRBD1 matches at 7 bases. CDR3 length: 15 residues. Germline V gives CDR1 LNHDA, CDR2 SQIVND (reference sequence). Trimming at V came to 5 bases and at J to 0 bases, leaving 6 bases not matched to a gene. In DNA, the CDR3 is TGTGCCAGTAGTCCCTCGGGACAGCTGAACACTGAAGCTTTCTTT. Translation: CASSPSGQLNTEAFF.

This chain links TRBV13 with TRBJ2-7, with D perhaps TRBD2 (5 bases). Deletions cut 5 bases from V and 0 bases from J, with 11 bases between. The CDR3 runs 14 residues. CDR1 is PRHDT, CDR2 FYEKMQ, per germline (reference sequence). DNA for the CDR3: TGTGCCAGCAGCCGAGCGGACCGCTCCTACGAGCAGTACTTC. It translates to CASSRADRSYEQYF.

V is TRBV19 and J is TRBJ2-3; the D is unclear. Germline CDR1 and CDR2: LNHDA and SQIVND (reference sequence). CDR3 length: 13 amino acids. V was cut by 5 bases and J by 1 base, with 7 bases left in between. The CDR3 DNA is TGTGCCAGTAGTGGAGAACGCACAGATACGCAGTATTTT. Its protein product is CASSGERTDTQYF.

The chain recombines TRBV6-1 with TRBJ2-2, with 10 bases identical to TRBD2. CDR1 MNHNS and CDR2 SASEGT come from the germline V gene. This CDR3 spans 15 amino acids. J was trimmed by 4 bases and V by 6 bases; bases with no gene match: 5. This CDR3 is CASRGSGGFTGELFF. Here the CDR3 DNA reads TGTGCCAGCAGGGGTAGCGGGGGGTTCACCGGGGAGCTGTTTTTT.

This clone was counted between two and nine times. CDR3: CASSLTSGGANEQFF. CDR3 in DNA: TGTGCCAGCAGTCTGACTAGCGGGGGGGCAAATGAGCAGTTCTTC. The V and J genes are TRBV27 and TRBJ2-1; 14 nucleotides match TRBD2. With 5 bases clipped from V and 7 bases from J, the junction kept 4 bases outside the gene matches. The CDR3 is 15 amino acids. From germline, CDR1 is MNHEY and CDR2 SMNVEV (reference sequence).

The J gene is TRBJ2-7, the V gene TRBV7-2; 9 positions match TRBD2. With V trimmed by 3 bases and J by 7 bases, 7 bases remained unmatched. Germline CDR1 SGHTA, CDR2 FQGNSA. CDR3 length: 14 amino acids. The CDR3 is CASSFSAGGKEQYF. CDR3 DNA: TGTGCCAGCAGCTTCTCGGCGGGGGGGAAAGAGCAGTACTTC.

The gene calls are TRBV4-2 and TRBJ2-2; D is uncertain. This CDR3 comprises 12 residues. CDR1 and CDR2 (germline): LGHNA, YNFKEQ. The V and J ends lost 0 bases and 9 bases respectively, with 5 bases between them. CDR3 coding DNA: TGTGCCAGCAGCCAAGATAGTAGGGAGCTGTTTTTT. This codes for CASSQDSRELFF.

V usage is TRBV5-1 and J usage is TRBJ2-3; the match to TRBD1 covers 8 bases. Germline V CDR1 and CDR2: SGHRS, YFSETQ. V shed 2 bases and J 6 bases; nucleotides not matched to a gene: 5. The CDR3 contains 14 residues. The CDR3 loop is CASSLQNRGDTQYF. Written as DNA, the CDR3 is TGCGCCAGCAGCTTACAGAACAGGGGGGATACGCAGTATTTT.

The chain links TRBV21-1 to TRBJ2-7; TRBD2 reflects the table's D call only, with no check against the DNA. TRBV21-1 is described as a pseudogene. There are 19 residues in the CDR3. CDR3 DNA sequence: TGTGCCAGCAGCAAATTAGAAGAGCCCGCCCTAAGGACTCTCTACGAGCAGTACTTC. This codes for CASSKLEEPALRTLYEQYF.

V and J are TRBV10-1 and TRBJ1-6; 8 positions agree with TRBD1. CDR1 and CDR2 from the germline V gene are WNHNN and SYGVQD (reference sequence). CDR3 length: 16 amino acids. Trimming cost V 3 bases and J 7 bases; bases outside gene matches: 8. DNA of the CDR3: TGCGCCAGCAGTGAATTAAGGGACAGGCGAAATTCACCCCTCCACTTT. It yields the protein CASSELRDRRNSPLHF.